This T cell receptor (beta chain) emerged from a study of T cells expressing NK-cell markers (dated by TCRdb to about 2020). Some background on the complete study: TCR beta-chain repertoires were profiled in sorted CD3+CD56+NKG2C+, CD3+CD56+NKG2C- and CD3+CD56-NKG2C+ T-cell subsets from about 8 donors. Among the eight sequenced donors, seven were HCMV-seropositive and one was HCMV-seronegative. All eight donors whose samples were sequenced were randomly selected healthy volunteers, three of them men and five women. Illumina HiSeq 2000/2500, MiSeq or NextSeq was used to sequence libraries as 2 x 150 bp reads. The paper's findings and limits, for the study overall: Whether the expanded NKG2C-expressing T cell clones were specific for HCMV antigens was left unclear. For six donors, the dominant CD3+CD56+NKG2C+ clonotypes were among the top 10 CD8+ clonotypes and accounted for about 1.0-7.5% of CD8+ T cells. Those dominant clonotypes were again the most abundant among CD3+CD56-NKG2C+ cells in several donors, at roughly 25-65%.

The germline V gene (reference sequence) supplies CDR1 LNHNV and CDR2 YYDKDF. The CDR3 runs 14 amino acids, cysteine and phenylalanine included. This entry has no DNA. Sequencing took place on an Illumina HiSeq 2000. The TCR beta cDNA libraries were made using 5'RACE template switching, a step that added both a universal primer site and unique molecular identifiers. cDNA synthesis was primed from the TCR beta constant segment and was followed by two successive PCR amplification steps. From the authors' description of their analysis: Reads were demultiplexed and grouped by UMI with MIGEC, and clonotypes were assembled and quantified with MiTCR. To exclude erroneous sequences, only TCR cDNA sequences supported by at least two reads were retained. Downstream repertoire analysis used the tcR package, and clonotypes were matched across fractions by CDR3 nucleotide sequence plus V segment. VDJmatch was used to annotate antigen specificity against VDJdb, with one amino acid substitution in CDR3 permitted. Each CDR3 protein sequence appears as one entry after TCRdb reprocessed the reads, and no DNA is included. The V and J calls and clone size come from TCRdb's table, not from the authors' own analysis. This sample's listing comprises about 260,000 distinct CDR3 sequences. Around 0.4% of the sample is held by the ten biggest clonotypes.

In regard to this clonotype: Which antigen it targets is not known.

To determine HCMV serostatus, a commercial ELISA kit was used to detect HCMV-specific IgG in serum. Peripheral blood mononuclear cells were isolated from blood by Ficoll density gradient centrifugation. The chain is assembled from TRBV15 and TRBJ2-7; TCRdb designates TRBD1, a call that cannot be tested without DNA. The receptor's source is a man aged 18-30 years in good health. Donor details come from another sample of the same person, matched by shared clones. Sequencing was carried out using blood T cells: a sorted CD56 or NKG2C T cell subset, CD4+ or CD8+ T cells, or bulk PBMC T cells (not recorded which). The CDR3 region: CATSRRTGGNEQYF.